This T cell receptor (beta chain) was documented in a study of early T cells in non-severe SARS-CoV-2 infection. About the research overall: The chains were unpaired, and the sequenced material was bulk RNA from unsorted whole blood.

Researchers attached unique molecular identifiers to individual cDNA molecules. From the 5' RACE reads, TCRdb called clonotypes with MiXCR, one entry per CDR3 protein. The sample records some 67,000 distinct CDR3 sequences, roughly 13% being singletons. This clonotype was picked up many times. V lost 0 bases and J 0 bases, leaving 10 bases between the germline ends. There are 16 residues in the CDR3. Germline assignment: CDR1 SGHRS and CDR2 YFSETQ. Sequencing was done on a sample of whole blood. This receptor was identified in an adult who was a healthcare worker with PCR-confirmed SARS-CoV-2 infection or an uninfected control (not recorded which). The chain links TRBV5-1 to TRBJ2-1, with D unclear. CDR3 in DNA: TGCGCCAGCAGCTTGGGGGGATTTAGCTCCTACAATGAGCAGTTCTTC. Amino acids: CASSLGGFSSYNEQFF.